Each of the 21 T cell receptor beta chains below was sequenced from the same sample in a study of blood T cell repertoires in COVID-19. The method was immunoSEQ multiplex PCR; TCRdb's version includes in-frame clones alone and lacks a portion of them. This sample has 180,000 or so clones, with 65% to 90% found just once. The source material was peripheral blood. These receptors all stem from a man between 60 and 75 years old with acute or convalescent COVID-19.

CDR3 bases: TGTGCCAGCAGCGAAGGAGGGAACACTGAAGCTTTCTTT. Amino acids: CASSEGGNTEAFF. The chain links TRBV9 to TRBJ1-1, with D unclear. The CDR3 covers 13 residues. Germline V gene sequence: CDR1 SGDLS, CDR2 YYNGEE. Trimming shortened V by 3 bases and J by 1 base, and 7 bases separated the two germline ends.

CDR3 sequence (DNA): TGTGCCAGCAGTTTCAGCGGGACTAGCACAGATACGCAGTATTTT. Translated: CASSFSGTSTDTQYF. The chain is built from TRBV9 and TRBJ2-3, with 7 bases aligning to TRBD2. The germline CDR1 and CDR2 sequences are SGDLS and YYNGEE. The junction had 6 bases not matched to a gene; V was cut back by 5 bases and J by 0 bases. This CDR3 is 15 amino acids long.

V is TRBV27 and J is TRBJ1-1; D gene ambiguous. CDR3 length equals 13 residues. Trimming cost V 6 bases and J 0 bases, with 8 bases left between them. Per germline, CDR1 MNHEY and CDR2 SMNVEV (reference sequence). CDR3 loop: CASSPVVNTEAFF. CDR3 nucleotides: TGTGCCAGCAGCCCGGTAGTGAACACTGAAGCTTTCTTT.

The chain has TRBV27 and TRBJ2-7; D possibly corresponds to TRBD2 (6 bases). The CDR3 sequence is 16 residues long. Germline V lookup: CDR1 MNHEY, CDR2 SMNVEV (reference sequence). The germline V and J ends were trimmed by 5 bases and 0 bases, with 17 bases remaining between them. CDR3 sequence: CASSPEAGRPSYEQYF. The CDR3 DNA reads TGTGCCAGCAGTCCGGAGGCAGGGAGGCCCTCCTACGAGCAGTACTTC.

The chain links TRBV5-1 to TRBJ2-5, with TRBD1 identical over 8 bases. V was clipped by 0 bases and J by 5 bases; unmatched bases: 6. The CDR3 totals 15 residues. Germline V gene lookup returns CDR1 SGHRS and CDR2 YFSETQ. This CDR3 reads CASSLGPGGLETQYF. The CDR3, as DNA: TGCGCCAGCAGCTTGGGACCAGGGGGCCTGGAGACCCAGTACTTC.

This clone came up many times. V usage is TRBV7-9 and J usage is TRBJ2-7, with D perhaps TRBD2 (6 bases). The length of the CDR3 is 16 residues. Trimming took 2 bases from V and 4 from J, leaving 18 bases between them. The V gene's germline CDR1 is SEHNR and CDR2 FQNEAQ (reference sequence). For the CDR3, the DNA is TGTGCCAGCAGCTTACCTTTAGGTGCGGGGACGTACGAGCAGTACTTC. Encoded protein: CASSLPLGAGTYEQYF.

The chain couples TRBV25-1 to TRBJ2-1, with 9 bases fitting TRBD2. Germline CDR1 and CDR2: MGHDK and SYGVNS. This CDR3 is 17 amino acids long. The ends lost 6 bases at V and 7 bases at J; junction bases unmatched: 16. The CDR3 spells CASSEIGLAGSWNEQFF. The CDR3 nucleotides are TGTGCCAGCAGCGAAATCGGCCTAGCGGGATCTTGGAATGAGCAGTTCTTC.

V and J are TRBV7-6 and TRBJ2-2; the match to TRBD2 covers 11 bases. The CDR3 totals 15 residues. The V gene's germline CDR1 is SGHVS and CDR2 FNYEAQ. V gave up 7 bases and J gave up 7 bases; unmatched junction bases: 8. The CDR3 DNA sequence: TGTGCCAGCACCCAACTAGCGGGAGAGGACGGGGAGCTGTTTTTT. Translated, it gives CASTQLAGEDGELFF.

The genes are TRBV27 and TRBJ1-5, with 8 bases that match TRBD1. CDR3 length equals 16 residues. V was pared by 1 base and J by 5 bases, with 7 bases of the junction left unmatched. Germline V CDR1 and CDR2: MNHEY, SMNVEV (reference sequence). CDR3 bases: TGTGCCAGCAGTTTATGGTCGACAGGGGCGCATCAGCCCCAGCATTTT. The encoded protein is CASSLWSTGAHQPQHF.

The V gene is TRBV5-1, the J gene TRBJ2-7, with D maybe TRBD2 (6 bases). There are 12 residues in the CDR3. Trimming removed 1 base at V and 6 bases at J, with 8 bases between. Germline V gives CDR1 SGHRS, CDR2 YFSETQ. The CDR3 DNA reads TGCGCCAGCAGCTTGTTCGGGGGCGAGCAGTACTTC. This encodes CASSLFGGEQYF.

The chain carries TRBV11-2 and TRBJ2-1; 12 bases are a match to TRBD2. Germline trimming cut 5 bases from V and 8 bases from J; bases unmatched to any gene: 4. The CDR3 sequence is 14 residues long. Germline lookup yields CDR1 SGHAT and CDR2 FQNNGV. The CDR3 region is CASSLAGGPDEQFF. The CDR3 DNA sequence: TGTGCCAGCAGCCTAGCGGGAGGGCCGGATGAGCAGTTCTTC. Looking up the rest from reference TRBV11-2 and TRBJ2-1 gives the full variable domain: EAGVAQSPRYKIIEKRQSVAFWCNPISGHATLYWYQQILGQGPKLLIQFQNNGVVDDSQLPKDRFSAERLKGVDSTLKIQPAKLEDSAVYLCASSLAGGPDEQFFGPGTRLTVL.

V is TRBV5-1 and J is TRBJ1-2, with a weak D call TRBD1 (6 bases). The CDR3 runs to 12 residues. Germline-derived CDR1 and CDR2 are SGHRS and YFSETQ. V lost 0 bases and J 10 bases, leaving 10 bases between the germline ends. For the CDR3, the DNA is TGCGCCAGCAGCTTGGGACAGGATGACTACACCTTC. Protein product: CASSLGQDDYTF.

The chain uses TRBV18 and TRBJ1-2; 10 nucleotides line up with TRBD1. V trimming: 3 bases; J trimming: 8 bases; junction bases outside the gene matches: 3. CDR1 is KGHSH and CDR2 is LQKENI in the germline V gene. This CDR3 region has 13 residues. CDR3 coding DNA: TGTGCCAGCTCACCCGGGACAGGGGTCGGCTACACCTTC. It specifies CASSPGTGVGYTF.

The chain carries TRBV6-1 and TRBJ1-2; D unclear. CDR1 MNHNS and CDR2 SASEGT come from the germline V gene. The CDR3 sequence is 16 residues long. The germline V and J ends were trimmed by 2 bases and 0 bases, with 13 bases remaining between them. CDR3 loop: CASSESLASPNYGYTF. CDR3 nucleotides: TGTGCCAGCAGTGAAAGTCTGGCCAGTCCTAACTATGGCTACACCTTC.

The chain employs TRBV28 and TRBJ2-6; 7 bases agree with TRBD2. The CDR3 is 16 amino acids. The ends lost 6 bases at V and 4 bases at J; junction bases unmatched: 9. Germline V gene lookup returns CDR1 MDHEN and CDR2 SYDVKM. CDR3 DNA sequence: TGTGCCAGCAGCGGGAGGTTCCCCTCCGGGGCCAACGTCCTGACTTTC. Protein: CASSGRFPSGANVLTF. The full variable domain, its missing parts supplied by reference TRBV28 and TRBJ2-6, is DVKVTQSSRYLVKRTGEKVFLECVQDMDHENMFWYRQDPGLGLRLIYFSYDVKMKEKGDIPEGYSVSREKKERFSLILESASTNQTSMYLCASSGRFPSGANVLTFGAGSRLTVL.

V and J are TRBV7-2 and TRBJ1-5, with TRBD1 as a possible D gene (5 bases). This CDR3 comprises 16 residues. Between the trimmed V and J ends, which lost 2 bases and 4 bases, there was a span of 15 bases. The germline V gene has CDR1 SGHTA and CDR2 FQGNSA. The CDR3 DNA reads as TGTGCCAGCAGCTTAAACTCGGCAGGGTTAAATCAGCCCCAGCATTTT. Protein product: CASSLNSAGLNQPQHF.

CDR3 sequence: CASSLLSRNNQPQHF. Here the CDR3 DNA reads TGTGCCAGCAGCTTATTGAGTCGCAACAATCAGCCCCAGCATTTT. The chain employs TRBV7-2 and TRBJ1-5, with no clear D. CDR1 is SGHTA, CDR2 FQGNSA, per germline. V shed 2 bases and J shed 3 bases, with 11 bases lying between them. This CDR3 has 15 residues.

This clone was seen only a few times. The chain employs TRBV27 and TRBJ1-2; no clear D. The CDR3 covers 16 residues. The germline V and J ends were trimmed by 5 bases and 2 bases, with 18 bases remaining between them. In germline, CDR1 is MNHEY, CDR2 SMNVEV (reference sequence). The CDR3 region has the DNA TGTGCCAGCAGTCCAAGAACCCGCGGGTCGAACTATGGCTACACCTTC. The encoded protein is CASSPRTRGSNYGYTF.

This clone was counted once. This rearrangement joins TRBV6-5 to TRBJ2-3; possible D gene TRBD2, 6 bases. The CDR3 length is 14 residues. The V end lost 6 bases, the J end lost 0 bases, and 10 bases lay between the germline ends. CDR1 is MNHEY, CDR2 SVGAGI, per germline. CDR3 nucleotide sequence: TGTGCCAGCAGGGACTATTTAAGCACAGATACGCAGTATTTT. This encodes CASRDYLSTDTQYF.

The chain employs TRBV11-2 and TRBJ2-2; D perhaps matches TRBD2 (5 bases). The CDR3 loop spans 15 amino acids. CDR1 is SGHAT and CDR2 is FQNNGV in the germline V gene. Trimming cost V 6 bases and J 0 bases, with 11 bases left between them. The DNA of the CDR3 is TGTGCCAGCAGTTCCACCGGGGCGAACACCGGGGAGCTGTTTTTT. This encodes CASSSTGANTGELFF.

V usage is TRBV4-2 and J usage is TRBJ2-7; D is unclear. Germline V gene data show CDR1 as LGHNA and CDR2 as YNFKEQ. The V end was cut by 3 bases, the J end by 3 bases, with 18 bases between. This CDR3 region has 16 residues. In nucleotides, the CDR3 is TGTGCCAGCAGCCAGGCCCCTAAGGCGGCTCGCTACGAGCAGTACTTC. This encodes CASSQAPKAARYEQYF.